Below, 10 T cell receptor beta chains from the same sample are listed, as sequenced in a study of a mutant IDH1 vaccine in newly diagnosed glioma. Time point meaning: baseline, week 1 (first vaccination visit). Specified treatment: pre-vaccination baseline after standard-of-care therapy. Sequencing used immunoSEQ multiplex PCR; TCRdb keeps in-frame clones, though not all of them. This sample has tens of thousands of clones, with around 79% found just once. Sequences were derived from PBMCs, sampled from a glioma patient treated with radiotherapy, temozolomide or both. Source of these receptors: a man aged 25 to 45 with glioma.

The chain recombines TRBV10-1 with TRBJ1-4, with D perhaps matching TRBD1 (6 bases). This CDR3 contains 11 residues. V lost 6 bases, J lost 14 bases, and 13 bases lay in between. From germline, CDR1 is WNHNN and CDR2 SYGVQD (reference sequence). The CDR3 nucleotides read TGCGCCAGCAGAACAGGGTATGGCCTGTTTTTT. Encoded protein: CASRTGYGLFF.

The CDR3 bases are TGTGCCAGCAGCCAAGATAGGGTAGCGGAACAAGAGACCCAGTACTTC. Translated: CASSQDRVAEQETQYF. This sequence joins TRBV4-2 and TRBJ2-5; D possibly corresponds to TRBD2 (6 bases). Germline CDR1 is LGHNA and CDR2 is YNFKEQ. V dropped 0 bases and J dropped 2 bases, with 13 bases sitting between them. CDR3 size: 16 residues.

This chain connects TRBV5-1 to TRBJ2-7; D perhaps matches TRBD2 (6 bases). The CDR3 length is 14 residues. From germline, CDR1 is SGHRS and CDR2 YFSETQ. V was shortened by 1 base and J by 1 base, with 9 bases between the two germline ends. Written as DNA, the CDR3 is TGCGCCAGCAGCTTGCGGGAGACATCCTACGAGCAGTACTTC. Translation gives CASSLRETSYEQYF.

The chain employs TRBV11-2 and TRBJ1-1; a possible D gene is TRBD1 (6 bases). With 4 bases removed from V and 1 base from J, the gap between germline ends came to 10 bases. The germline gives CDR1 SGHAT, CDR2 FQNNGV. CDR3 size: 14 residues. CDR3 nucleotide sequence: TGTGCCAGCAGCTCGGACAGAACGAACACTGAAGCTTTCTTT. The encoded protein is CASSSDRTNTEAFF. Drawing the rest from reference TRBV11-2 and TRBJ1-1, the complete variable domain is EAGVAQSPRYKIIEKRQSVAFWCNPISGHATLYWYQQILGQGPKLLIQFQNNGVVDDSQLPKDRFSAERLKGVDSTLKIQPAKLEDSAVYLCASSSDRTNTEAFFGQGTRLTVV.

V usage is TRBV5-6 and J usage is TRBJ1-1, with 9 bases lining up with TRBD1. Per the germline V gene, CDR1 is SGHDT and CDR2 is YYEEEE. The CDR3 is 15 residues long. Losses at the gene ends were 2 bases for V and 5 bases for J; bases not matched to a gene: 7. The CDR3 DNA is TGTGCCAGCAGCTTACCGGGACAGGGTGCTACTGAAGCTTTCTTT. It codes for CASSLPGQGATEAFF.

This clone appeared a few times. The rearrangement joins TRBV5-5 to TRBJ1-2, with 9 bases lining up with TRBD1. Per the germline V gene, CDR1 is SGHKS and CDR2 is YYEKEE (reference sequence). The CDR3 covers 15 residues. V lost 3 bases and J lost 2; bases outside the gene matches: 5. The CDR3 is CASSWGQGPNYGYTF. CDR3 bases: TGTGCCAGCAGCTGGGGACAGGGTCCAAACTATGGCTACACCTTC.

This chain joins TRBV30 and TRBJ2-7; 8 bases are a match to TRBD2. Trimming cost V 0 bases and J 1 base; bases outside gene matches: 5. This CDR3 is built from 15 residues. Germline V gene sequence: CDR1 GTSNPN, CDR2 SVGIG (reference sequence). The chain's CDR3 is CAWSVLAGESYEQYF. The CDR3 DNA reads as TGTGCCTGGAGTGTCCTAGCGGGCGAATCCTACGAGCAGTACTTC.

The J gene is TRBJ2-1, the V gene TRBV14, with 8 bases that match TRBD2. The ends lost 4 bases at V and 8 bases at J; junction bases unmatched: 19. CDR3 length: 18 residues. Germline CDR1 and CDR2: SGHDN and FVKESK. The CDR3 DNA is TGTGCCAGCAGCCTTGGTCTAACCGGGAGGGCCGTAACATATGAGCAGTTCTTC. It codes for CASSLGLTGRAVTYEQFF. The complete variable domain, with remaining parts taken from reference TRBV14 and TRBJ2-1, reads EAGVTQFPSHSVIEKGQTVTLRCDPISGHDNLYWYRRVMGKEIKFLLHFVKESKQDESGMPNNRFLAERTGGTYSTLKVQPAELEDSGVYFCASSLGLTGRAVTYEQFFGPGTRLTVL.

V gene TRBV5-6 combines with J gene TRBJ1-1; maybe TRBD1 (6 bases). Germline CDR1 is SGHDT and CDR2 is YYEEEE. The CDR3 is 16 residues long. Trimming took 3 bases from V and 0 from J, leaving 15 bases between them. This CDR3 reads CASSSRGTGMNTEAFF. CDR3 DNA: TGTGCCAGCAGCTCCAGGGGTACGGGGATGAACACTGAAGCTTTCTTT.

The genes are TRBV5-1 and TRBJ2-7, with TRBD1 matching over 10 bases. This CDR3 spans 16 amino acids. CDR1 is SGHRS, CDR2 YFSETQ, per germline. J gave up 4 bases and V 2 bases, and 9 bases lay outside the gene matches. CDR3 region: CASSFVAGQGGYEQYF. CDR3 coding DNA: TGCGCCAGCAGCTTCGTAGCAGGACAGGGGGGATACGAGCAGTACTTC.